This T cell receptor (beta chain) appears in the sequencing data of a study of T cells after yellow fever vaccination. Findings and limits, study-wide: Weaker overall was a secondary response that nonetheless peaked faster, on day 5 versus 15.

TCRdb processed the 5' RACE reads anew with MiXCR; each CDR3 protein has one entry. The table shows about 400,000 distinct CDR3 sequences, with 6.2% occurring only once. This clonotype was picked up many times. Its target is unknown. The germline CDR1 and CDR2 sequences are DFQATT and SNEGSKA (reference sequence). V lost 3 bases, J lost 1 base, and 10 bases stayed unmatched. The CDR3 has 16 residues. V and J are TRBV20-1 and TRBJ2-3, with 7 nucleotides matching TRBD2. This receptor was obtained from a man aged 25-40 years who received the YFV17D yellow fever vaccine. Material: PBMCs, obtained 5 days after the yellow fever booster vaccination. The CDR3 here is CSASPLSGGRTDTQYF. The CDR3 DNA reads as TGCAGTGCTAGCCCCTTATCGGGGGGACGCACAGATACGCAGTATTTT.